Presented here are 13 T cell receptor beta chains from one specimen sequenced in a study of shared clonotypes between healthy human individuals. Naive CD8 cells were CD45RO-negative, positively selected for CCR7, excluding terminally differentiated effector memory CD45RA+ cells. Libraries were prepared by immunoSEQ multiplex PCR; TCRdb keeps only in-frame clonotypes and omits some of them. The sample holds about 1,900,000 clones; approximately 94% are singletons and the top ten take 0.9% to 1.5%. Input material: naive CD8+ T cells sorted from blood. The receptors were sampled from a man aged 18-30 years in good health.

The chain uses TRBV27 and TRBJ1-5; tentative D call: TRBD1 (5 bases). Looked up from germline, CDR1 is MNHEY and CDR2 is SMNVEV (reference sequence). V gave up 6 bases and J gave up 6 bases, with 9 bases separating them. The CDR3 spans 12 residues. The CDR3 protein is CASRQGAQPQHF. DNA of the CDR3: TGTGCCAGCAGGCAGGGAGCTCAGCCCCAGCATTTT.

The chain couples TRBV11-2 to TRBJ2-3; 9 nucleotides line up with TRBD2. Per the germline V gene, CDR1 is SGHAT and CDR2 is FQNNGV. V shed 0 bases, J shed 6 bases, and the junction held 10 bases outside the gene matches. The CDR3 has 17 amino acids. The CDR3 DNA is TGTGCCAGCAGCTTAGATCTGATGGCGGGGGGGCTTGATACGCAGTATTTT. As protein: CASSLDLMAGGLDTQYF.

The V and J genes are TRBV4-1 and TRBJ1-1; 7 nucleotides align to TRBD1. The V gene's germline CDR1 is MGHRA and CDR2 YSYEKL. This CDR3 comprises 16 residues. After removal of 0 bases from V and 0 bases from J, the junction contained 4 bases not matched to a gene. CDR3: CASSQDVGQLNTEAFF. As DNA, the CDR3 is TGCGCCAGCAGCCAAGATGTGGGACAGTTGAACACTGAAGCTTTCTTT.

Turning to this clone: Other DNA sequences in this specimen translate into the identical CDR3. CDR3 region: CASSLRGGDEQYF. The CDR3 coding sequence is TGTGCCAGCAGCTTACGCGGGGGCGACGAGCAGTACTTC. This rearrangement joins TRBV7-9 to TRBJ2-7, with D tentatively TRBD2 (7 bases). CDR3 length: 13 residues. V lost 2 bases and J lost 5, with 10 bases in between. CDR1 and CDR2 (germline): SEHNR, FQNEAQ (reference sequence).

The chain couples TRBV7-9 to TRBJ1-2, with a weak D call TRBD1 (6 bases). Trimming removed 2 bases at V and 1 base at J, with 14 bases between. The CDR3 length is 16 residues. Germline CDR1 SEHNR, CDR2 FQNEAQ (reference sequence). The CDR3 DNA sequence: TGTGCCAGCAGCTTAAGTCTTTTGGACAGTAACTATGGCTACACCTTC. It translates to CASSLSLLDSNYGYTF. Looking up the rest from reference TRBV7-9 and TRBJ1-2 gives the full variable domain: DTGVSQNPRHKITKRGQNVTFRCDPISEHNRLYWYRQTLGQGPEFLTYFQNEAQLEKSRLLSDRFSAERPKGSFSTLEIQRTEQGDSAMYLCASSLSLLDSNYGYTFGSGTRLTVV.

This CDR3 is CAWSPGTPYEQYF. The CDR3 nucleotides are TGTGCCTGGAGTCCGGGGACTCCCTACGAGCAGTACTTC. The genes are TRBV30 and TRBJ2-7; possible D gene TRBD2, 6 bases. The V gene's germline CDR1 is GTSNPN and CDR2 SVGIG (reference sequence). Trimming removed 2 bases at V and 2 bases at J, with 10 bases between. The CDR3 totals 13 residues. Full variable domain (missing parts from reference TRBV30 and TRBJ2-7): SQTIHQWPATLVQPVGSPLSLECTVEGTSNPNLYWYRQAAGRGLQLLFYSVGIGQISSEVPQNLSASRPQDRQFILSSKKLLLSDSGFYLCAWSPGTPYEQYFGPGTRLTVT.

As regards this clone: Other DNA sequences of this sample code for an identical CDR3. The J gene is TRBJ2-5, the V gene TRBV30, with D hard to call. This CDR3 spans 10 amino acids. The ends were cut back, 2 bases at V and 5 bases at J, with 3 bases in the middle. Germline V CDR1 and CDR2: GTSNPN, SVGIG (reference sequence). CDR3 residues: CAWSRETQYF. The CDR3 coding sequence is TGTGCCTGGAGTCGGGAGACCCAGTACTTC.

This sequence joins TRBV28 and TRBJ2-7; D remains unclear. V lost 5 bases, J lost 3 bases, and 14 bases lay in between. CDR1 is MDHEN, CDR2 SYDVKM, per germline. The CDR3 loop spans 14 amino acids. CDR3 amino acids: CASSPLLDGYEQYF. CDR3 DNA: TGTGCCAGCAGTCCATTACTGGACGGCTACGAGCAGTACTTC. Full variable domain (missing parts from reference TRBV28 and TRBJ2-7): DVKVTQSSRYLVKRTGEKVFLECVQDMDHENMFWYRQDPGLGLRLIYFSYDVKMKEKGDIPEGYSVSREKKERFSLILESASTNQTSMYLCASSPLLDGYEQYFGPGTRLTVT.

The CDR3 loop is CASSPHNSPLHF. The CDR3 nucleotides are TGTGCCAGCAGTCCCCATAATTCACCCCTCCACTTT. The chain is built from TRBV27 and TRBJ1-6; D is uncertain. V lost 5 bases and J lost 5, with 4 bases in between. The length of the CDR3 is 12 residues. Per germline, CDR1 MNHEY and CDR2 SMNVEV (reference sequence).

The chain combines TRBV27 with TRBJ1-5; no firm D call. Trimming shortened V by 2 bases and J by 5 bases, and 13 bases separated the two germline ends. CDR1 MNHEY and CDR2 SMNVEV come from the germline V gene (reference sequence). This CDR3 comprises 15 residues. CDR3 sequence: CASSLIGGGDQPQHF. The DNA of the CDR3 is TGTGCCAGCAGTTTAATAGGAGGTGGGGATCAGCCCCAGCATTTT.

The rearrangement uses TRBV27 and TRBJ1-5; no firm D call. The CDR3 runs 15 residues. V gave up 2 bases and J gave up 6 bases, with 14 bases separating them. Germline loops: CDR1 MNHEY, CDR2 SMNVEV (reference sequence). As DNA, the CDR3 is TGTGCCAGCAGTTTACGGGCAACAAACACTCAGCCCCAGCATTTT. This encodes CASSLRATNTQPQHF.

This chain uses TRBV15 with TRBJ2-6, with TRBD1 as a possible D gene (7 bases). V lost 8 bases and J 0 bases, leaving 20 bases between the germline ends. The CDR3 contains 18 residues. Germline V gene sequence: CDR1 LNHNV, CDR2 YYDKDF (reference sequence). CDR3 in DNA: TGTGCCACCGGACCGGGGGCAGGGGGGCTCTCTGGGGCCAACGTCCTGACTTTC. Translating it yields CATGPGAGGLSGANVLTF.

The chain carries TRBV7-8 and TRBJ1-5; D is possibly TRBD1 (5 bases). The CDR3 is 17 residues long. V was pared by 0 bases and J by 2 bases, with 14 bases between. Germline CDR1 is SGHVS and CDR2 is FQNEAQ. As DNA, the CDR3 is TGTGCCAGCAGCTTAGCGCTTATTGGGACGGGCAATCAGCCCCAGCATTTT. As protein: CASSLALIGTGNQPQHF.